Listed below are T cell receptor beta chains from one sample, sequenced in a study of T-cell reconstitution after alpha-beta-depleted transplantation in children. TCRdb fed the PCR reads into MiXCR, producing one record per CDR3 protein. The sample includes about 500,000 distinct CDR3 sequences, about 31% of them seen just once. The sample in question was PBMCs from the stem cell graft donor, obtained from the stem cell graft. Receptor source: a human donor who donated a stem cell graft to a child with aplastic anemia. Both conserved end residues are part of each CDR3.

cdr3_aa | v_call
CASSYPRGPETQYF | TRBV28
CASSITSGMGTQYF | TRBV12-3/TRBV12-4
CASSTTSTVNTGELFF | TRBV6-1
CASGHRTYGYTF | TRBV12-3/TRBV12-4
CAISERVAGNNEQFF | TRBV10-3
CASSLGLGESGTNEQFF | TRBV11-1
CASSFPGAGYTF | TRBV7-2
CASSGTKGSLQETQYF | TRBV9
CASSYHGQNSYEQYF | TRBV6-2/TRBV6-3
CSVGTADYEQYF | TRBV29-1
CASSRDRGIWGELFF | TRBV7-9
CASSRGQDEKLFF | TRBV10-1
CASSLAGWNEQFF | TRBV7-2
CASSFAGRPYNEQFF | TRBV12-3/TRBV12-4
CASSLISWGQGGVSNQPQHF | TRBV28
CASSLQGVSETQYF | TRBV7-2
CASSEQFKGGRMKETQYF | TRBV6-1
CASKRVGEETQYF | TRBV12-3/TRBV12-4
CAISESGYEQFF | TRBV10-3
CASSSGQESPLHF | TRBV12-3/TRBV12-4
CASSGLDSSGANVLTF | TRBV19
CASSKGNYNEQFF | TRBV5-1
CASSPPVYRGWGYTF | TRBV18
CASTRLAGANEQFF | TRBV5-1
CASSVPYQPQHF | TRBV19
CSVEVTQETQYF | TRBV29-1
CASSLLLAGGDYEQYF | TRBV7-9
CASSYNPQGAKTQYF | TRBV6-2/TRBV6-3
CASSQTSSYEQYF | TRBV4-2
CASSLIPVSGTDTQYF | TRBV7-3
CASSLVPGRGNTEAFF | TRBV5-6
CASAPGQAPDTQYF | TRBV6-2/TRBV6-3
CASNHPTENTEAFF | TRBV12-3/TRBV12-4
CSVEGLADYNEQFF | TRBV29-1
CASNTRAGLHNSPLHF | TRBV7-2